The clone carrying this T cell receptor (beta chain) has just a few counts. No antigen is known for it. The time point denotes: patch test 3, about 24 weeks after DPC sensitization. Regarding treatment: therapeutic diphenylcyclopropenone sensitization with weekly scalp DPC. The CDR3 is made up of 14 amino acids. The germline V gene has CDR1 MGHRA and CDR2 YSYEKL. The trim removed 4 bases at V and 6 bases at J, leaving 5 bases unmatched. The entry originates in a study of human T cells and chemical hapten exposure. About the study: The sensitizing agent was 2% DPC, placed on 2 cm by 2 cm of upper inner arm skin. Throughout the roughly 22-week study, diphenylcyclopropenone was applied weekly to the patients' scalps. Per-sample TCR yields varied mainly from small pooled library volume differences.

General observations from the study: Significantly more large CDR3 similarity clusters were formed by expanded TCRs than by controls.

TCRdb passed the RACE reads through MiXCR, listing each CDR3 protein once. The table records 150,000 to 200,000 distinct CDR3 sequences, 25% to 35% of them present only once. The rearrangement joins TRBV4-1 to TRBJ2-7; 11 nucleotides line up with TRBD2. The material was whole blood, obtained in connection with sensitization to the hapten diphenylcyclopropenone (DPC). The clonotype originates from a woman aged 18-30 years with alopecia areata. Some clones in this sample may be carry-over from other donors' samples. The CDR3 spells CASSPGTSGPEQYF. The CDR3 nucleotides read TGCGCCAGCAGCCCCGGGACTAGCGGCCCCGAGCAGTACTTC.